The clone carrying this T cell receptor (beta chain) was picked up one time. The repertoire was sequenced with immunoSEQ multiplex PCR; TCRdb's copy has only in-frame clones and lacks some. The data hold roughly 5,300 clones, with 73% observed a single time. CDR3 length: 13 residues. CDR1 and CDR2 (germline): MDHEN, SYDVKM. The V gene lost 2 bases and the J gene lost 4 bases, with 8 bases spanning the gap. This sample was included in a study of preoperative IRX-2 immunotherapy in early breast cancer. The treatment was: preoperative locoregional IRX-2 cytokine immunotherapy. Preoperative locoregional IRX-2 cytokine immunotherapy was tested in the phase Ib source study.

V usage is TRBV28 and J usage is TRBJ1-1; a possible D gene is TRBD1 (5 bases). The sample was tumor tissue, taken before IRX-2 immunotherapy. The TCR was taken from a human donor with breast cancer. CDR3 region: CASSLRGGTEAFF. The DNA for the CDR3 is TGTGCCAGCAGTTTACGGGGGGGCACTGAAGCTTTCTTT.